This T cell receptor (beta chain) was captured in a study of T-cell memory formation after mild COVID-19. TCRdb reprocessed the 5' RACE reads with MiXCR, giving one entry per CDR3 protein. This table has 450,000 to 700,000 distinct CDR3 sequences, roughly 18% appearing once. Per germline, CDR1 KGHSH and CDR2 LQKENI. CDR3 size: 18 residues. Losses at the gene ends were 1 base for V and 1 base for J; bases not matched to a gene: 8. The rearrangement uses TRBV18 and TRBJ2-3, with 10 bases aligning to TRBD2. The sequence was collected from an adult woman who had mild COVID-19 (a few samples of this study predate the infection). Cell type and time point are not known. Input material: PBMCs or a T cell subset sorted from them (not recorded which). The CDR3 loop reads CASSPRLAGAGGTDTQYF. The CDR3 DNA reads TGTGCCAGCTCACCACGGCTAGCGGGGGCCGGCGGCACAGATACGCAGTATTTT.